This T cell receptor (beta chain) was obtained from a study of CD8+ T cells in alopecia areata. cDNA reverse transcribed from extracted RNA served as the sequencing template. Clones were read by immunoSEQ multiplex PCR, and TCRdb kept only the in-frame ones, dropping some. The sample shows roughly 20,000 clones, roughly 60% of them seen only once. Findings and caveats of the study: Normal scalp had lower clonality than lesional scalp, with alopecia totalis/universalis lesions showing this most strongly. Normal skin's resident alphabeta T cells are also sequenced in scalp samples.

Note on this clone: Its antigen remains unknown.

With 5 bases removed from V and 1 base from J, the gap between germline ends came to 5 bases. This CDR3 comprises 11 residues. Germline assignment: CDR1 DFQATT and CDR2 SNEGSKA (reference sequence). Researchers sorted CD4+ cells into CD25+CD127- cells for about five patients. Punch biopsies of lesional scalp, plus peripheral blood, were taken from alopecia areata patients. T lymphocytes (CD4+ and CD8+) were sorted from PBMCs. The source is a human donor with alopecia areata. The sequenced sample consisted of CD4+ Tregs sorted from blood. The chain links TRBV20-1 to TRBJ1-1, with unresolved D. The CDR3 here is CSAGRNTEAFF. CDR3 nucleotides: TGCAGTGCTGGAAGGAACACTGAAGCTTTCTTT.